This TCR beta chain was recorded in a study of T cells after yellow fever vaccination (dated by TCRdb to the late 2010s). For the study in its entirety: Libraries from fractions with low cell numbers were prepared with the SMART-Seq v4 Ultra Low Input RNA kit. To follow T-cell clones before and after both primary and booster YFV17D yellow fever vaccination, bulk TCR alpha and beta repertoires underwent longitudinal sequencing. Blood was collected at multiple timepoints before and after primary and secondary immunization, and bulk PBMC replicates and cell subsets were isolated. Two healthy male donors made up the cohort, one aged 18 to 30 years and the other aged 30 to 40 years.

As to this clonotype: Its specific antigen is unknown. No much larger clone exists at a distance of one base, and base qualities are not known.

According to the study, the label for this sample's treatment or condition signals: live attenuated yellow fever vaccine strain. At every blood-draw timepoint, two biological replicates of bulk PBMCs were collected. A standard Ficoll-Paque protocol was used to isolate PBMCs from peripheral blood. TriZol was used to extract RNA from bulk PBMCs, from CD4 and CD8 fractions, and from dextramer-positive and dextramer-negative fractions. Broad study findings and their caveats: A small share of clonotypes occurred in both CD4 and CD8 compartments, likely arising from convergent recombination. The study included only a couple of donors, which limits how far the findings can be generalized. The secondary T-cell response was found to be weaker but faster than the primary response, with a peak reached on day 5 rather than on day 15. After the booster, most of the clones that had expanded following primary vaccination were detected again (about 95% of CD4 and 80% to 90% of CD8), which suggests that memory was broadly maintained. Computational filtering was needed because FACS-sorted repertoires could contain abundant contaminating clonotypes from the bulk population.

From the cysteine through the phenylalanine, the CDR3 covers 15 amino acids. The sequence is cut down to CDR3 DNA, 45 bases in frame from base 1. Looking up the germline V gene yields CDR1 ENHRY and CDR2 SYGVKD. The V end loses 2 bases and the J end loses 7 bases, and a stretch of 12 bases separates them. TCR cDNA was made using 5'RACE template switching, a step that added a universal primer site and unique molecular identifiers. Priming of cDNA synthesis was performed from both the TCR alpha and TCR beta constant segments. Two PCR steps were used to amplify libraries, with sample barcodes and sequencing adapters being added in the second step. Sequencing of libraries was done on Illumina HiSeq 2500 (2x100 bp) or NovaSeq (2x150 bp). The paper's processing steps were these. Demultiplexing of reads and collapsing into UMI consensus sequences were performed with MIGEC, and V(D)J alignment was carried out with MiXCR. Vaccine-responding clonotypes were identified with edgeR using replicate PBMC samples, with FDR below 0.01 and a log2 fold change above 5 up to day 15 being required. Each bulk clonotype was labeled CD4 or CD8 based on which sequenced repertoire, CD4 or CD8, contained the clonotype at higher abundance. Using fastp at Q25 and MiXCR, TCRdb reprocessed the public reads and kept productive beta chains. Merged by CDR3 protein, the rows form single entries marked with the most common genes and DNA. The V and J calls follow TCRdb's processing rather than the paper's. For this sample the table gives roughly 330,000 distinct CDR3 sequences, of which around 7.3% were detected only once. The ten largest make up 15% to 20% of the sample.

The specimen comprised PBMCs, sampled about 41 days after the first yellow fever vaccination. This sequence was found in a man younger than 35 who received the YFV17D yellow fever vaccine. Here the chain combines TRBV10-3 and TRBJ1-6; the D gene is unclear. At the DNA level, the sequence is TGTGCCATCAGTGAGAGAGGGCAGGAAAATTCACCCCTCCACTTT. Its product reads: CAISERGQENSPLHF.